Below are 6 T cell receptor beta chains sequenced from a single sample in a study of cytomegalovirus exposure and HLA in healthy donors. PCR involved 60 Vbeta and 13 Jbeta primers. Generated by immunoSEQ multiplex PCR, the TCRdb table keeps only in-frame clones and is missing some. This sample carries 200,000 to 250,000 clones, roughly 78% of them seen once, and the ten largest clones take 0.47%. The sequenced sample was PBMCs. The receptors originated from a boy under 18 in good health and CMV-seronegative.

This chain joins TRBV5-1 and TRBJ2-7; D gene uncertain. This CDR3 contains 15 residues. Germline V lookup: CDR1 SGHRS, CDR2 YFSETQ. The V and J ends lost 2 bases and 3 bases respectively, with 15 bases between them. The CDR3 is CASSFSRFQYYEQYF. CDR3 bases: TGCGCCAGCAGCTTTAGCCGCTTCCAATACTACGAGCAGTACTTC. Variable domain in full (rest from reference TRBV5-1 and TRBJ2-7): KAGVTQTPRYLIKTRGQQVTLSCSPISGHRSVSWYQQTPGQGLQFLFEYFSETQRNKGNFPGRFSGRQFSNSRSEMNVSTLELGDSALYLCASSFSRFQYYEQYFGPGTRLTVT.

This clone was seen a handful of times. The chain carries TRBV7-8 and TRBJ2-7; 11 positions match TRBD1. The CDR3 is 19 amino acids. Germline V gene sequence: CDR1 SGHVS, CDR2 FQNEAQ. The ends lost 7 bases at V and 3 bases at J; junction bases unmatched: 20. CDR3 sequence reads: CASTNLRDRGRGRHYEQYF. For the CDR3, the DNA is TGTGCCAGCACCAACCTTAGGGACAGGGGGAGGGGACGTCACTACGAGCAGTACTTC.

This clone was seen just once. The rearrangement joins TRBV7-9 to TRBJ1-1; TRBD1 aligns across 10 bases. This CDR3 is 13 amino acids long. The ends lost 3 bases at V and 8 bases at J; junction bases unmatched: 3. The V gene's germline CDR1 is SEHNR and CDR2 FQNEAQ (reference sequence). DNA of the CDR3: TGTGCCAGCAGCTTTAGGGACAGGGGCGAAGCTTTCTTT. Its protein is CASSFRDRGEAFF.

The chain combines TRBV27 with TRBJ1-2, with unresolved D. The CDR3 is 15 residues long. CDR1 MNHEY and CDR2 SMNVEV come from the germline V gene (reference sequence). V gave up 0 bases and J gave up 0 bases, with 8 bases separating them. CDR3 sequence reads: CASSLSPETNYGYTF. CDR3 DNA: TGTGCCAGCAGTTTATCACCGGAGACTAACTATGGCTACACCTTC.

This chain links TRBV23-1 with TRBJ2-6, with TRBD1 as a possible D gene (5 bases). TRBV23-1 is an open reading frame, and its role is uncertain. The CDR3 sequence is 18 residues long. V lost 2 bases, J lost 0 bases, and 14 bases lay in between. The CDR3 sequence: CASSQTETATSGANVLTF. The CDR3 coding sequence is TGCGCCAGCAGTCAAACCGAGACAGCCACCTCTGGGGCCAACGTCCTGACTTTC.

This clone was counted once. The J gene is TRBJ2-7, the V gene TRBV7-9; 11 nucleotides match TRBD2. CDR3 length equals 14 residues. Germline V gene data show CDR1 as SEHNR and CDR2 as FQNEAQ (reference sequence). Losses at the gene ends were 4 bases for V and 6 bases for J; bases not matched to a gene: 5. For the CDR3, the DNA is TGTGCCAGCAGCTCGGGGACTAGCGGAGCCGAGCAGTACTTC. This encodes CASSSGTSGAEQYF.